What follows are 27 T cell receptor beta chains derived from one specimen sequenced in a study of technical replicates of blood from a few donors. The assay was immunoSEQ multiplex PCR, and TCRdb's table has in-frame clones only and misses some. The data hold some 89,000 clones, with less than 95% observed a single time. Specimen: T cells isolated from PBMCs. These receptors were collected from a human donor in good health.

This clone was observed once. The rearrangement links TRBV19 to TRBJ2-1, with D tentatively TRBD1 (6 bases). CDR1 and CDR2 from the germline V gene are LNHDA and SQIVND (reference sequence). There are 15 residues in the CDR3. Trimming shortened V by 4 bases and J by 3 bases, and 13 bases separated the two germline ends. The CDR3 nucleotides read TGTGCCAGTAGTACAAAAGGACAGTTCTACAATGAGCAGTTCTTC. Its translation is CASSTKGQFYNEQFF.

This chain joins TRBV5-6 and TRBJ2-3; 12 nucleotides match TRBD2. This CDR3 region has 16 residues. Germline assignment: CDR1 SGHDT and CDR2 YYEEEE. The V segment lost 0 bases and the J segment 4 bases; nucleotides outside the gene matches: 3. Written as DNA, the CDR3 is TGTGCCAGCAGCTTGGGCCTAGCGGGAGGGTCAGATACGCAGTATTTT. Translation gives CASSLGLAGGSDTQYF.

The chain joins TRBV27 to TRBJ2-7, with TRBD1 as a possible D gene (5 bases). Trimming shortened V by 3 bases and J by 0 bases, and 9 bases separated the two germline ends. Per the germline V gene, CDR1 is MNHEY and CDR2 is SMNVEV (reference sequence). The CDR3 has 14 amino acids. The CDR3 coding sequence is TGTGCCAGCAGTTTTGACAGACTCTCCTACGAGCAGTACTTC. Encoded protein: CASSFDRLSYEQYF.

The CDR3 region has the DNA TGTGCCAGCTCCCCCCGCGGCCGGGAAGGGTCCTACAATGAGCAGTTCTTC. Its translation: CASSPRGREGSYNEQFF. The rearrangement uses TRBV11-2 and TRBJ2-1, with D possibly being TRBD2 (5 bases). Trimming took 8 bases from V and 1 from J, leaving 21 bases between them. Germline values: CDR1 SGHAT, CDR2 FQNNGV. The CDR3 extends over 17 amino acids.

This clone was recorded only once. This chain links TRBV7-8 with TRBJ2-5, with 10 bases fitting TRBD2. The CDR3 covers 15 residues. V shed 5 bases, J shed 5 bases, and the junction held 8 bases outside the gene matches. Per the germline V gene, CDR1 is SGHVS and CDR2 is FQNEAQ. CDR3 sequence reads: CASSPLAGARETQYF. DNA of the CDR3: TGTGCCAGCAGCCCCCTAGCGGGAGCTCGGGAGACCCAGTACTTC.

J is TRBJ2-1 and V is TRBV6-5, with 7 positions matching TRBD2. The ends lost 8 bases at V and 3 bases at J; junction bases unmatched: 4. Germline V gene sequence: CDR1 MNHEY, CDR2 SVGAGI. The CDR3 contains 13 residues. CDR3: CASGSSGYNEQFF. The CDR3 bases are TGTGCCAGCGGGTCTAGCGGCTACAATGAGCAGTTCTTC.

The chain carries TRBV11-2 and TRBJ1-1; D not resolved. Trimming stripped 2 bases from V and 2 bases from J, with 9 bases between. Germline CDR1 is SGHAT and CDR2 is FQNNGV. CDR3 size: 14 residues. CDR3 amino acids: CASSLQYRNTEAFF. For the CDR3, the DNA is TGTGCCAGCAGCTTACAGTACCGTAACACTGAAGCTTTCTTT.

The chain uses TRBV5-6 and TRBJ2-2, with D unresolved. The germline V and J ends were trimmed by 4 bases and 3 bases, with 7 bases remaining between them. There are 13 residues in the CDR3. In germline, CDR1 is SGHDT, CDR2 YYEEEE. The CDR3 DNA is TGTGCCAGCAGCATCCGGGACACCGGGGAGCTGTTTTTT. Protein sequence: CASSIRDTGELFF.

This clone has only one observation. The gene calls are TRBV19 and TRBJ2-7; 7 bases fit TRBD1. The CDR3 sequence is 14 residues long. Germline values: CDR1 LNHDA, CDR2 SQIVND (reference sequence). V lost 4 bases, J lost 7 bases, and 10 bases stayed unmatched. The CDR3 protein is CASSRDSTVREQYF. In nucleotides, the CDR3 is TGTGCCAGTAGTAGGGACAGCACTGTACGGGAGCAGTACTTC.

The rearrangement uses TRBV13 and TRBJ2-3; TRBD2 agrees at 7 bases. With V trimmed by 3 bases and J by 5 bases, 8 bases remained unmatched. Germline V gene sequence: CDR1 PRHDT, CDR2 FYEKMQ (reference sequence). CDR3 length equals 15 residues. The CDR3: CASSLPGLGKDTQYF. Here the CDR3 DNA reads TGTGCCAGCAGCTTGCCCGGACTAGGGAAAGATACGCAGTATTTT.

The genes are TRBV7-2 and TRBJ2-3; 9 nucleotides match TRBD2. This CDR3 is built from 17 residues. CDR1 is SGHTA, CDR2 FQGNSA, per germline. Losses at the gene ends were 4 bases for V and 3 bases for J; bases not matched to a gene: 11. The CDR3 here is CASSSNSGGPRTDTQYF. The CDR3 nucleotides are TGTGCCAGCAGCTCCAATAGCGGGGGACCGAGGACAGATACGCAGTATTTT.

The chain uses TRBV5-4 and TRBJ1-2; D gene uncertain. Deletions cut 3 bases from V and 2 bases from J, with 11 bases between. Germline V gene sequence: CDR1 SGHNT, CDR2 YYREEE (reference sequence). This CDR3 comprises 14 residues. The CDR3 bases are TGTGCCAGCAGCTATGACCTGGGCAACTATGGCTACACCTTC. It codes for CASSYDLGNYGYTF.

J is TRBJ2-2 and V is TRBV21-1; the D call of TRBD2 is as the table states it, not checked on the DNA. TRBV21-1 is a pseudogene locus. The CDR3 runs to 15 residues. The CDR3 nucleotides are TGTGCCAGCAGCAAAGACTTGAGTAACACCGGGGAGCTGTTTTTT. Protein: CASSKDLSNTGELFF.

V and J are TRBV7-9 and TRBJ1-5, with D maybe TRBD1 (5 bases). V shed 1 base and J shed 6 bases, with 7 bases lying between them. The CDR3 spans 13 residues. CDR1 and CDR2 from the germline V gene are SEHNR and FQNEAQ (reference sequence). CDR3 sequence: CASSLDQGQPQHF. Here the CDR3 DNA reads TGTGCCAGCAGCTTAGACCAGGGTCAGCCCCAGCATTTT.

This rearrangement joins TRBV19 to TRBJ2-3; 10 bases are shared with TRBD1. With V trimmed by 3 bases and J by 6 bases, 6 bases remained unmatched. There are 15 residues in the CDR3. Per germline, CDR1 LNHDA and CDR2 SQIVND (reference sequence). The CDR3 nucleotides are TGTGCCAGTAGTATCCCGGGACAGGGGACCGATACGCAGTATTTT. Translated: CASSIPGQGTDTQYF.

The gene calls are TRBV7-9 and TRBJ2-7; unclear D gene. The CDR3 runs to 16 residues. Germline V gene lookup returns CDR1 SEHNR and CDR2 FQNEAQ (reference sequence). The V and J ends lost 0 bases and 0 bases respectively, with 12 bases between them. CDR3 residues: CASSLASGDFSYEQYF. CDR3 DNA sequence: TGTGCCAGCAGCTTAGCTTCGGGTGACTTCTCCTACGAGCAGTACTTC.

This sequence joins TRBV5-5 and TRBJ1-1, with a tentative D call TRBD1 (6 bases). V lost 2 bases and J lost 1, with 15 bases in between. This CDR3 spans 16 amino acids. Per germline, CDR1 SGHKS and CDR2 YYEKEE (reference sequence). This CDR3 is CASSFSLGHSNTEAFF. DNA for the CDR3: TGTGCCAGCAGCTTCTCCCTGGGACACTCGAACACTGAAGCTTTCTTT. The full variable domain, with the rest looked up from reference TRBV5-5 and TRBJ1-1, is DAGVTQSPTHLIKTRGQQVTLRCSPISGHKSVSWYQQVLGQGPQFIFQYYEKEERGRGNFPDRFSARQFPNYSSELNVNALLLGDSALYLCASSFSLGHSNTEAFFGQGTRLTVV.

The chain uses TRBV4-1 and TRBJ2-7, with TRBD2 identical over 8 bases. Per germline, CDR1 MGHRA and CDR2 YSYEKL. V shed 2 bases and J 5 bases; nucleotides not matched to a gene: 5. CDR3 length equals 14 residues. CDR3 sequence: CASSQRAGVNEQYF. The CDR3 coding sequence is TGCGCCAGCAGCCAACGAGCGGGAGTAAACGAGCAGTACTTC.

The V call is TRBV4-1, the J call TRBJ2-5; D perhaps matches TRBD2 (6 bases). Germline V gene data show CDR1 as MGHRA and CDR2 as YSYEKL. Trimming removed 1 base from V and 1 base from J, with 16 bases in between. CDR3 length: 17 amino acids. CDR3 sequence reads: CASSQVGGRGPQETQYF. DNA of the CDR3: TGCGCCAGCAGCCAAGTCGGGGGTCGGGGCCCCCAAGAGACCCAGTACTTC.

The rearrangement links TRBV27 to TRBJ2-5, with TRBD2 matching over 10 bases. V shed 7 bases and J 2 bases; nucleotides not matched to a gene: 16. Germline-derived CDR1 and CDR2 are MNHEY and SMNVEV (reference sequence). This CDR3 has 18 amino acids. The DNA of the CDR3 is TGTGCCAGCACCCGAATCGGGACTAGCGTCTTCCCGCAAGAGACCCAGTACTTC. Amino acid sequence: CASTRIGTSVFPQETQYF.

The genes are TRBV6-5 and TRBJ1-2; D is possibly TRBD1 (6 bases). Trimming cost V 10 bases and J 6 bases, with 18 bases left between them. CDR1 and CDR2 (germline): MNHEY, SVGAGI. The CDR3 is 13 amino acids. DNA of the CDR3: TGTGCCATCAGGACGACCGAGGGGGATGGCTACACCTTC. Protein: CAIRTTEGDGYTF.

The chain has TRBV5-1 and TRBJ2-3; 7 nucleotides line up with TRBD1. The CDR3 contains 13 residues. Germline V CDR1 and CDR2: SGHRS, YFSETQ. V was pared by 3 bases and J by 3 bases, with 1 base of the junction left unmatched. CDR3 protein: CASSSTGTDTQYF. The CDR3 coding sequence is TGCGCCAGCAGCTCGACAGGGACAGATACGCAGTATTTT. Full variable domain (outside the CDR3, taken from reference TRBV5-1 and TRBJ2-3): KAGVTQTPRYLIKTRGQQVTLSCSPISGHRSVSWYQQTPGQGLQFLFEYFSETQRNKGNFPGRFSGRQFSNSRSEMNVSTLELGDSALYLCASSSTGTDTQYFGPGTRLTVL.

The chain is built from TRBV10-3 and TRBJ2-3, with a tentative D call TRBD2 (5 bases). This CDR3 is 13 amino acids long. Per the germline V gene, CDR1 is ENHRY and CDR2 is SYGVKD. Trimming took 7 bases from V and 3 from J, leaving 11 bases between them. Written as DNA, the CDR3 is TGTGCCATCATGACGGGATCGACAGATACGCAGTATTTT. Its translation is CAIMTGSTDTQYF.

The chain employs TRBV27 and TRBJ2-1; 7 positions match TRBD1. This CDR3 is built from 18 residues. V lost 5 bases to trimming and J lost 6 bases; unmatched junction nucleotides: 19. Germline V CDR1 and CDR2: MNHEY, SMNVEV (reference sequence). The CDR3 loop is CASSPTGEALDKFNEQFF. The DNA for the CDR3 is TGTGCCAGCAGTCCTACAGGGGAAGCCCTAGACAAATTCAATGAGCAGTTCTTC.

This clone was picked up one time. CDR3 bases: TGTGCCAGCAGCCCGGGACTAGCGGGAGGCATCTACGAGCAGTACTTC. As protein: CASSPGLAGGIYEQYF. This rearrangement joins TRBV7-6 to TRBJ2-7; 15 positions agree with TRBD2. The V segment lost 5 bases and the J segment 3 bases; nucleotides outside the gene matches: 5. The CDR3 loop spans 16 amino acids. Germline lookup yields CDR1 SGHVS and CDR2 FNYEAQ. Full variable domain (missing parts from reference TRBV7-6 and TRBJ2-7): GAGVSQSPRYKVTKRGQDVALRCDPISGHVSLYWYRQALGQGPEFLTYFNYEAQQDKSGLPNDRFSAERPEGSISTLTIQRTEQRDSAMYRCASSPGLAGGIYEQYFGPGTRLTVT.

The chain joins TRBV4-1 to TRBJ1-2, with TRBD1 identical over 8 bases. Germline V lookup: CDR1 MGHRA, CDR2 YSYEKL. Unmatched junction bases numbered 14, after V lost 0 bases and J lost 8 bases. The CDR3 runs 17 residues. CDR3 bases: TGCGCCAGCAGCCAAGATGGATTCGCAGGGGGCGCGGGGGGCTACACCTTC. It translates to CASSQDGFAGGAGGYTF.

This clone was counted a single time. The V gene is TRBV28, the J gene TRBJ1-4, with 7 bases fitting TRBD1. Germline trimming cut 7 bases from V and 8 bases from J; bases unmatched to any gene: 13. The CDR3 spans 15 residues. Germline CDR1 MDHEN, CDR2 SYDVKM. Written as DNA, the CDR3 is TGTGCCAGCAACCTAAAGCCGGGACAGAAGGAAAAACTGTTTTTT. Amino acid sequence: CASNLKPGQKEKLFF.